The 15 T cell receptor beta chains presented below share a single source sample, sequenced in a study of CD8 T cells in ankylosing spondylitis. The study's findings and limits: Ankylosing spondylitis blood appeared to carry a characteristic TCR beta motif of roughly eight highly homologous variants.

TCRdb processed the 5' RACE reads anew with MiXCR; each CDR3 protein has one entry. Here the sample spans over 450,000 distinct CDR3 sequences, over 9.5% being singletons. Antigen specificity for these receptors is unknown. What was sequenced was blood, either unsorted or a sorted T cell fraction (not recorded which). Receptors originate from a male donor with ankylosing spondylitis.

This clonotype was seen ten or more times. The V gene is TRBV12-3 or TRBV12-4, the J gene TRBJ2-2; a possible D gene is TRBD2 (6 bases). The CDR3 is 14 residues long. V was trimmed by 1 base and J by 9 bases, leaving 12 bases between them. The CDR3 reads CASSLVRGRRELFF. CDR3 DNA: TGTGCCAGCAGTTTAGTACGGGGGAGGAGGGAGCTGTTTTTT.

The CDR3 DNA follows: TGTGCCAGCAGCTTAGGGGCAGGGCGGGGCAATCAGCCCCAGCATTTT. Its translation: CASSLGAGRGNQPQHF. The V call is TRBV7-2, the J call TRBJ1-5; maybe TRBD1 (5 bases). The CDR3 is made up of 16 amino acids. Per germline, CDR1 SGHTA and CDR2 FQGNSA. The V end was cut by 1 base, the J end by 2 bases, with 12 bases between.

This clonotype was seen many times. The gene calls are TRBV29-1 and TRBJ2-2; D is perhaps TRBD2 (6 bases). CDR3 length: 13 amino acids. CDR1 is SQVTM and CDR2 is ANQGSEA in the germline V gene. Trimming took off 5 bases at V and 7 bases at J, with 14 bases between the two ends. CDR3 in DNA: TGCAGCGTTTCGGAGGGTGGTAACGGGGAGCTGTTTTTT. Translating gives CSVSEGGNGELFF.

This clonotype has a count of ten or more. V and J are TRBV29-1 and TRBJ2-2, with TRBD1 matching 9 bases. This CDR3 comprises 13 residues. CDR1 is SQVTM and CDR2 is ANQGSEA in the germline V gene. The junction had 4 bases not matched to a gene; V was cut back by 7 bases and J by 4 bases. CDR3 protein: CSAGTGTTGELFF. DNA for the CDR3: TGCAGCGCAGGGACAGGGACCACCGGGGAGCTGTTTTTT.

This clonotype was seen at least ten times. The rearrangement links TRBV29-1 to TRBJ2-5, with 11 positions matching TRBD1. Germline lookup yields CDR1 SQVTM and CDR2 ANQGSEA. The CDR3 length is 12 residues. V lost 8 bases, J lost 5 bases, and 4 bases stayed unmatched. The CDR3: CSIWTGGETQYF. The CDR3 nucleotides read TGCAGCATTTGGACAGGGGGCGAGACCCAGTACTTC.

This clonotype came up a few times. J is TRBJ1-2 and V is TRBV12-3 or TRBV12-4, with 7 bases lining up with TRBD1. The J segment lost 4 bases and the V segment lost 7 bases, leaving 6 bases of the junction unmatched. The CDR3 spans 13 residues. The CDR3 DNA reads as TGTGCCAGCAATGGGGACAGACCCTATGGCTACACCTTC. The encoded protein is CASNGDRPYGYTF.

This clonotype was found many times. The J gene is TRBJ2-7, the V gene TRBV7-9; D is undetermined. The germline V and J ends were trimmed by 5 bases and 0 bases, with 8 bases remaining between them. From germline, CDR1 is SEHNR and CDR2 FQNEAQ (reference sequence). CDR3 length: 13 residues. The CDR3 loop reads CASSPRSSYEQYF. The CDR3 region has the DNA TGTGCCAGCAGCCCGAGAAGCTCCTACGAGCAGTACTTC. Based on the CDR3 plus reference TRBV7-9 and TRBJ2-7, the full variable domain is DTGVSQNPRHKITKRGQNVTFRCDPISEHNRLYWYRQTLGQGPEFLTYFQNEAQLEKSRLLSDRFSAERPKGSFSTLEIQRTEQGDSAMYLCASSPRSSYEQYFGPGTRLTVT.

The V call is TRBV1, the J call TRBJ2-5; whether TRBD2, the table's D call, matches the DNA was not checked. TRBV1 is flagged as a pseudogene. This CDR3 is 18 amino acids long. The CDR3 sequence: CTSSQPWEGLAVQETQYF. Here the CDR3 DNA reads TGCACCAGCAGCCAACCGTGGGAGGGACTAGCGGTACAAGAGACCCAGTACTTC.

There are a few counts of this clonotype. The V gene is TRBV20-1, the J gene TRBJ2-1, with D tentatively TRBD2 (6 bases). The length of the CDR3 is 14 residues. The V end lost 4 bases, the J end lost 6 bases, and 16 bases lay between the germline ends. The germline gives CDR1 DFQATT, CDR2 SNEGSKA (reference sequence). For the CDR3, the DNA is TGCAGTGCTAAGGGCCCGGGAGTTGCCAATGAGCAGTTCTTC. It codes for CSAKGPGVANEQFF.

The chain joins TRBV7-9 to TRBJ2-1; TRBD2 agrees at 11 bases. CDR1 and CDR2 (germline): SEHNR, FQNEAQ (reference sequence). Trimming removed 6 bases from V and 5 bases from J; junction bases left unmatched: 6. The CDR3 runs to 15 residues. The CDR3 is CASRRELAGDNEQFF. The CDR3 nucleotides are TGTGCCAGCAGGAGGGAACTAGCGGGAGACAATGAGCAGTTCTTC.

This clonotype was seen more than once but under ten times. The chain combines TRBV20-1 with TRBJ2-5; D is unclear. The germline CDR1 and CDR2 sequences are DFQATT and SNEGSKA (reference sequence). The CDR3 has 13 residues. V lost 6 bases and J 0 bases, leaving 11 bases between the germline ends. CDR3 residues: CSAPTGYQETQYF. In nucleotides, the CDR3 is TGCAGTGCCCCGACTGGTTACCAAGAGACCCAGTACTTC.

DNA of the CDR3: TGTGCCAGTAGCGGGACAGGGGATCTGTCGGCAAAGACCCAGTACTTC. This codes for CASSGTGDLSAKTQYF. This chain connects TRBV19 to TRBJ2-5, with TRBD1 matching over 10 bases. The CDR3 extends over 16 amino acids. Germline V gene lookup returns CDR1 LNHDA and CDR2 SQIVND (reference sequence). With 6 bases clipped from V and 6 bases from J, the junction kept 13 bases outside the gene matches.

This clonotype has at least ten counts. V is TRBV3-1 and J is TRBJ2-5; D uncertain. The germline gives CDR1 LGHDT, CDR2 YNNKEL (reference sequence). CDR3 length: 13 residues. Deletions cut 1 base from V and 0 bases from J, with 3 bases between. Here the CDR3 DNA reads TGTGCCAGCAGCCAAGGTTACCAAGAGACCCAGTACTTC. This translates into CASSQGYQETQYF.

The V call is TRBV13, the J call TRBJ1-3; 9 positions agree with TRBD1. The CDR3 is 16 residues long. After removal of 7 bases from V and 2 bases from J, the junction contained 9 bases not matched to a gene. CDR1 and CDR2 from the germline V gene are PRHDT and FYEKMQ (reference sequence). The CDR3 nucleotides are TGTGCCAGCACATCAAACAGGGGGCGGACTGGAAACACCATATATTTT. This codes for CASTSNRGRTGNTIYF.

The rearrangement uses TRBV3-1 and TRBJ2-1; D is unresolved. Germline values: CDR1 LGHDT, CDR2 YNNKEL (reference sequence). The CDR3 totals 16 residues. Trimming removed 0 bases from V and 4 bases from J, with 13 bases in between. The chain's CDR3 is CASSQDFRAPYNEQFF. The CDR3 bases are TGTGCCAGCAGCCAAGATTTTCGGGCGCCATACAATGAGCAGTTCTTC.